This T cell receptor beta chain was retrieved from a study of T cell changes during pregnancy in multiple sclerosis. The CDR3 totals 18 residues. Germline CDR1 and CDR2: KGHSH and LQKENI. The V gene lost 1 base and the J gene lost 3 bases, with 21 bases spanning the gap. Only one count was recorded for this clone. Sequencing used immunoSEQ multiplex PCR; TCRdb keeps in-frame clones, though not all of them. The sample shows roughly 65,000 clones, about 90% of them seen only once. The gene calls are TRBV18 and TRBJ2-5; D is perhaps TRBD1 (5 bases). The TCR sequence derives from a female donor in good health, enrolled as a control in a pregnancy study. The specimen was peripheral blood, collected in the third trimester of pregnancy. The CDR3 protein is CASSPRRTPSGSEETQYF. Here the CDR3 DNA reads TGTGCCAGCTCACCACGGCGGACACCAAGTGGATCCGAAGAGACCCAGTACTTC.